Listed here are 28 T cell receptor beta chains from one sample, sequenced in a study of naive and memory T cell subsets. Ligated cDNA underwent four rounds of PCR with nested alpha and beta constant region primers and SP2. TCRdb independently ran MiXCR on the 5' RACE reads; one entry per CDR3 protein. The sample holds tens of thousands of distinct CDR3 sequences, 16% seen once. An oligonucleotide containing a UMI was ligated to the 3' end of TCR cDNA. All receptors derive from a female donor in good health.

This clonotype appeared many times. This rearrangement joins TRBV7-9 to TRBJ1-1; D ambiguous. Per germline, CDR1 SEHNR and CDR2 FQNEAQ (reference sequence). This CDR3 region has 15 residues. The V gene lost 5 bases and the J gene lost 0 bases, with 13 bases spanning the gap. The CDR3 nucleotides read TGTGCCAGCAGCCGCCCAGGAGCCATGAACACTGAAGCTTTCTTT. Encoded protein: CASSRPGAMNTEAFF.

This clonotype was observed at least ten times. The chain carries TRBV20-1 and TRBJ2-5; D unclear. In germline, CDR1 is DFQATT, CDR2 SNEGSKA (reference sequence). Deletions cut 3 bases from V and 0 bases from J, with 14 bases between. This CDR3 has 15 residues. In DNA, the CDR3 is TGCAGTGCTAGCCCACCGCAGGCGTACCAAGAGACCCAGTACTTC. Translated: CSASPPQAYQETQYF.

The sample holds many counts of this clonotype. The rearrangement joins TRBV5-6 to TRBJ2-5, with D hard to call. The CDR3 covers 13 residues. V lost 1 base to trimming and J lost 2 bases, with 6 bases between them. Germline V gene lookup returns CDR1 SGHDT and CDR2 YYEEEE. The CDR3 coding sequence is TGTGCCAGCAGCTTGCGAGCACAAGAGACCCAGTACTTC. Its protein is CASSLRAQETQYF.

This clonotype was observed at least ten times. This CDR3 reads CASSLADRGMMGANTEAFF. The CDR3 DNA is TGTGCCAGCAGCTTAGCGGACAGGGGTATGATGGGCGCGAACACTGAAGCTTTCTTT. This chain connects TRBV7-8 to TRBJ1-1; 9 nucleotides line up with TRBD1. Germline values: CDR1 SGHVS, CDR2 FQNEAQ. The CDR3 contains 19 residues. The V and J ends lost 0 bases and 1 base, in that order; junction bases with no gene match: 12.

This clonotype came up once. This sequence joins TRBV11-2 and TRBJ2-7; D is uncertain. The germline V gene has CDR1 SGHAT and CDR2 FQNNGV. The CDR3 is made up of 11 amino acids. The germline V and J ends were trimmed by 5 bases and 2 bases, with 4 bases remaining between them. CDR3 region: CASSTTYEQYF. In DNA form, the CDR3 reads TGTGCCAGCAGCACGACCTACGAGCAGTACTTC.

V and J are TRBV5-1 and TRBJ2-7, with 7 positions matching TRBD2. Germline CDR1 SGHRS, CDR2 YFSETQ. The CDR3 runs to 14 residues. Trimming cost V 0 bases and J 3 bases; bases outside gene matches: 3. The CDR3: CASSLVPGGYEQYF. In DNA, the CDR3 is TGCGCCAGCAGCTTGGTCCCGGGAGGCTACGAGCAGTACTTC. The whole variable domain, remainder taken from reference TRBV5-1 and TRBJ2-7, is KAGVTQTPRYLIKTRGQQVTLSCSPISGHRSVSWYQQTPGQGLQFLFEYFSETQRNKGNFPGRFSGRQFSNSRSEMNVSTLELGDSALYLCASSLVPGGYEQYFGPGTRLTVT.

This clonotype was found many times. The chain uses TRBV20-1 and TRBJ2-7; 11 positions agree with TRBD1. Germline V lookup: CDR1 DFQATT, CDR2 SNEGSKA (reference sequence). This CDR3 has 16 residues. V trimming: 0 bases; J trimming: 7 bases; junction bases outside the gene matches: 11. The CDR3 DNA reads TGCAGTGCTAGAGACCGTGATCCGGGACAGGGGGTGGAGCAGTACTTC. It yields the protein CSARDRDPGQGVEQYF.

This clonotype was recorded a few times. CDR3 in DNA: TGTGCCAGCAGGTCCGACAGGGTAAACTATGGCTACACCTTC. This sequence encodes CASRSDRVNYGYTF. V and J are TRBV12-3 or TRBV12-4 and TRBJ1-2; 7 bases fit TRBD1. After removal of 6 bases from V and 2 bases from J, the junction contained 6 bases not matched to a gene. The CDR3 extends over 14 amino acids.

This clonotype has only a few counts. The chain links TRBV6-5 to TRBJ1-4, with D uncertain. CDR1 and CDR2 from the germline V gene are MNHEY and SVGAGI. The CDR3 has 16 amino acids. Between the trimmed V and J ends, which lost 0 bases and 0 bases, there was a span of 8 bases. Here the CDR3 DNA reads TGTGCCAGCAGTTACTCGCCAGGAGCAACTAATGAAAAACTGTTTTTT. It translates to CASSYSPGATNEKLFF.

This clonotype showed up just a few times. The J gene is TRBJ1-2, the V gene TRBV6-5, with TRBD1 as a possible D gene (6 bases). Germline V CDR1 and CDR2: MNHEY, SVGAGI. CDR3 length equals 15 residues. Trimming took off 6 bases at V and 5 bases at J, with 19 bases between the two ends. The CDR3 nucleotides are TGTGCCAGCAGCCCCGGGGGCAGGGCTCCGTATGGCTACACCTTC. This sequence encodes CASSPGGRAPYGYTF.

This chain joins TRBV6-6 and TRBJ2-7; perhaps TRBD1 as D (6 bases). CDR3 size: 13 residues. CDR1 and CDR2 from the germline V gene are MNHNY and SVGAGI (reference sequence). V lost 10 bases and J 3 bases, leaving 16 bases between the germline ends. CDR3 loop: CATAEQGYYEQYF. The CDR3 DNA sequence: TGTGCCACGGCGGAACAGGGCTACTACGAGCAGTACTTC.

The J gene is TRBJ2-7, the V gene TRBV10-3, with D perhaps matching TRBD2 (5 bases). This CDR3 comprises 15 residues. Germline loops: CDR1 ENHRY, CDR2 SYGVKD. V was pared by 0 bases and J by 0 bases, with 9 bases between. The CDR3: CAISESGSVSYEQYF. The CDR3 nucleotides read TGTGCCATCAGTGAGTCAGGTAGCGTCTCCTACGAGCAGTACTTC.

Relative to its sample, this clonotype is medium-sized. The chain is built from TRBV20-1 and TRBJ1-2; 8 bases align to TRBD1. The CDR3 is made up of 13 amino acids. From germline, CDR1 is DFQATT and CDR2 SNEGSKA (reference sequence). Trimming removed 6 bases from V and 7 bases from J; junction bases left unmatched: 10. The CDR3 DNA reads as TGCAGTGCGGCAGACAGGGGAAGTCTTGGCTACACCTTC. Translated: CSAADRGSLGYTF.

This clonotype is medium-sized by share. Here the CDR3 reads CAIRPNRGENTEAFF. The CDR3 DNA sequence: TGTGCCATCAGACCAAACAGGGGGGAGAACACTGAAGCTTTCTTT. The V and J genes are TRBV10-3 and TRBJ1-1, with 8 bases lining up with TRBD1. The CDR3 covers 15 residues. Germline CDR1 is ENHRY and CDR2 is SYGVKD. The V gene end was trimmed by 6 bases and the J gene end by 1 base; junction bases not matched to a gene: 7.

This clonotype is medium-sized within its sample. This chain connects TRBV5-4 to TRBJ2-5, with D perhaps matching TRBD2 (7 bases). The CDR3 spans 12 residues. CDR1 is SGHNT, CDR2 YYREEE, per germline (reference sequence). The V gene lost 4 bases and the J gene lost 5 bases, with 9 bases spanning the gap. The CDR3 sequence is CASSPGGETQYF. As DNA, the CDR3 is TGTGCCAGCAGCCCGGGGGGCGAGACCCAGTACTTC.

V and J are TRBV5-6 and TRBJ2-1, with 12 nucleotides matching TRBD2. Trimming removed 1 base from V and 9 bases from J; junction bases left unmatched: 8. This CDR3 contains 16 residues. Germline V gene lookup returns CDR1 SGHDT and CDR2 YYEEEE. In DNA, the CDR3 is TGTGCCAGCAGCTTGCGTACTAGCGGGGGGCTAAGTGAGCAGTTCTTC. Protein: CASSLRTSGGLSEQFF. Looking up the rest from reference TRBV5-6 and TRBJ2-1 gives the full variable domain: DAGVTQSPTHLIKTRGQQVTLRCSPKSGHDTVSWYQQALGQGPQFIFQYYEEEERQRGNFPDRFSGHQFPNYSSELNVNALLLGDSALYLCASSLRTSGGLSEQFFGPGTRLTVL.

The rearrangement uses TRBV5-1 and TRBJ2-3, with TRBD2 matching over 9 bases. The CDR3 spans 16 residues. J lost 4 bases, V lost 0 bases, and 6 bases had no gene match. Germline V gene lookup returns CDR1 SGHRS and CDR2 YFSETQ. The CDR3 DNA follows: TGCGCCAGCAGCTTGGACCGCGGGGGGGCGGCAGATACGCAGTATTTT. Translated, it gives CASSLDRGGAADTQYF.

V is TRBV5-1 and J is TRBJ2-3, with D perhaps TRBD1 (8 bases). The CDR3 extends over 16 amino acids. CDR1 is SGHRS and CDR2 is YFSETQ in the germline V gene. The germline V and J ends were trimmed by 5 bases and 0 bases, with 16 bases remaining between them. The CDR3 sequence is CASSGQGLSSTDTQYF. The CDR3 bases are TGCGCCAGCAGTGGACAGGGACTATCAAGCACAGATACGCAGTATTTT.

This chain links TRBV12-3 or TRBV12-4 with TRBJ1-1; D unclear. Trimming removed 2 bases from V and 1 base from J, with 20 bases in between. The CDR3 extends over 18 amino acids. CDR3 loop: CASSLRSWYEGANTEAFF. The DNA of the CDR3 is TGTGCCAGCAGTTTAAGATCCTGGTATGAGGGAGCGAACACTGAAGCTTTCTTT.

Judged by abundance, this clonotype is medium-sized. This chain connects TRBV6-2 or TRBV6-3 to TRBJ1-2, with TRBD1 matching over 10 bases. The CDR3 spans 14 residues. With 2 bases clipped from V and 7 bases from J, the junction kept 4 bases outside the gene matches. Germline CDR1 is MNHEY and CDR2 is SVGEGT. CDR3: CASSYVGDRGGYTF. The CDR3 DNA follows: TGTGCCAGCAGTTACGTCGGGGACAGGGGTGGCTACACCTTC.

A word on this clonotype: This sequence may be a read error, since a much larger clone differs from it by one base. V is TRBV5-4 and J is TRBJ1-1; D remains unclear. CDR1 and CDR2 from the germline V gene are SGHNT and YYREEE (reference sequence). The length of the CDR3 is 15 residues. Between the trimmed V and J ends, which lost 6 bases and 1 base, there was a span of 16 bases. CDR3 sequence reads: CASKNSGTGNTEAFF. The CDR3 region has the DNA TGTGCCAGCAAAAACAGTGGAACCGGGAACACTGAAGCTTTCTTT.

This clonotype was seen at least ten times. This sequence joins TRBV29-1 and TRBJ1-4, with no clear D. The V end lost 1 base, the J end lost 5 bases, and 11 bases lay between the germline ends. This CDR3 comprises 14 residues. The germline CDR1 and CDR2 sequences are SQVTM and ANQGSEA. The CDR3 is CSVEGSKDNEKLFF. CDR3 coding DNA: TGCAGCGTTGAAGGGTCTAAGGACAATGAAAAACTGTTTTTT.

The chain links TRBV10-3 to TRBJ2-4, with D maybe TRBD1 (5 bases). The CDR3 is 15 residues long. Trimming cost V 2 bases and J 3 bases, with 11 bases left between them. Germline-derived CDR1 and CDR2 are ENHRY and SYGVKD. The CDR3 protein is CAISEGRRGKNIQYF. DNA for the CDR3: TGTGCCATCAGTGAGGGAAGAAGGGGCAAAAACATTCAGTACTTC.

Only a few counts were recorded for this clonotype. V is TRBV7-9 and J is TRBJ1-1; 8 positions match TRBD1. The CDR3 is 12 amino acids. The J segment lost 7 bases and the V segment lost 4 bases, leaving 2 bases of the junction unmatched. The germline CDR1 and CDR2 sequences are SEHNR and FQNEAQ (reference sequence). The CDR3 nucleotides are TGTGCCAGCAGCTCCGGGACAGGTGAAGCTTTCTTT. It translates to CASSSGTGEAFF.

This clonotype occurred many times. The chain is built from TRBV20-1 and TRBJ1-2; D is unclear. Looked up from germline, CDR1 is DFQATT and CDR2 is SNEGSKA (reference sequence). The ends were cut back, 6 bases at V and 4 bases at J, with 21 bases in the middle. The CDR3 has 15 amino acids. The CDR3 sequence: CSAWSEQSTSYGYTF. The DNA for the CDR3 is TGCAGTGCCTGGTCGGAGCAAAGCACATCCTATGGCTACACCTTC.

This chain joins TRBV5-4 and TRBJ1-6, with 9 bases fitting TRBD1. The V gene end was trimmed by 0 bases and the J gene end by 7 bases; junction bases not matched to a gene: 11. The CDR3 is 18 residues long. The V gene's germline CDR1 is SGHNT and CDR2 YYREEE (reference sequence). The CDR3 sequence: CASSLAAPGTGWNSPLHF. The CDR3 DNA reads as TGTGCCAGCAGCTTGGCAGCGCCCGGGACAGGGTGGAATTCACCCCTCCACTTT.

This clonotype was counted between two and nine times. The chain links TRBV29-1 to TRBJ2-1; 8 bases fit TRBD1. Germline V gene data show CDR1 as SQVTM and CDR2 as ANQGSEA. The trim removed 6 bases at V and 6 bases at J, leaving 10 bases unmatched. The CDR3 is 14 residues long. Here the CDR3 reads CSVDRDNGGNEQFF. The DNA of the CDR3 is TGCAGCGTGGACAGGGACAATGGAGGCAATGAGCAGTTCTTC.

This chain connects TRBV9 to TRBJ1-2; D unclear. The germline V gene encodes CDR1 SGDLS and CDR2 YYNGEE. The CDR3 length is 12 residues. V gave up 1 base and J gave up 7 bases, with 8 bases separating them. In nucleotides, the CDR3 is TGTGCCAGCAGCGTATCCACCCTTGGCTACACCTTC. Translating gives CASSVSTLGYTF. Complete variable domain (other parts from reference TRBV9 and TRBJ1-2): DSGVTQTPKHLITATGQRVTLRCSPRSGDLSVYWYQQSLDQGLQFLIQYYNGEERAKGNILERFSAQQFPDLHSELNLSSLELGDSALYFCASSVSTLGYTFGSGTRLTVV.